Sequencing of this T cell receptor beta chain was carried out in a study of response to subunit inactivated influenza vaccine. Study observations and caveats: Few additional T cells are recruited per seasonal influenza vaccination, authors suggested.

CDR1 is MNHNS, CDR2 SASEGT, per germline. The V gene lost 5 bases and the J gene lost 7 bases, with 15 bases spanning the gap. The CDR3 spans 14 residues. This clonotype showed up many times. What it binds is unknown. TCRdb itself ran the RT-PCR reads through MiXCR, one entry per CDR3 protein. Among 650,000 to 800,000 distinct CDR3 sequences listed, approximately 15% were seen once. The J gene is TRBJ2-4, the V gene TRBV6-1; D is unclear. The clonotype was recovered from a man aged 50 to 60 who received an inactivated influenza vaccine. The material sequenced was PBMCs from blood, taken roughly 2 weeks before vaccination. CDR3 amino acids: CASSQIHSINIQYF. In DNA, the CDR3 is TGTGCCAGCAGTCAGATCCACTCAATTAACATTCAGTACTTC.